The next 25 T cell receptor beta chains were all read from a single sample in a study of shared clonotypes between healthy human individuals. Clones were sequenced by immunoSEQ multiplex PCR, and TCRdb holds only the in-frame ones, with some missing. This table has about 2.4 million clones, 90% to 95% appearing once. The material sequenced was naive CD4+ T cells sorted from blood. Specified subset: CD45RA+ positively selected. These receptors originate from a man aged 18 to 35 in good health.

In the case of this clone: This CDR3 is also generated by other DNA sequences in the sample. This chain joins TRBV5-1 and TRBJ2-7, with TRBD2 matching 8 bases. Germline CDR1 and CDR2: SGHRS and YFSETQ. The CDR3 covers 15 residues. V lost 0 bases, J lost 1 base, and 3 bases stayed unmatched. The CDR3 spells CASSLELAGSYEQYF. The CDR3 DNA follows: TGCGCCAGCAGCTTGGAATTAGCGGGGTCCTACGAGCAGTACTTC.

The gene calls are TRBV5-6 and TRBJ1-2; 9 bases align to TRBD1. CDR1 and CDR2 (germline): SGHDT, YYEEEE. After removal of 3 bases from V and 2 bases from J, the junction contained 5 bases not matched to a gene. CDR3 length equals 15 residues. The CDR3 region is CASSSDRGANYGYTF. The CDR3 nucleotides read TGTGCCAGCAGCTCGGACAGGGGCGCGAACTATGGCTACACCTTC. Filled out from reference TRBV5-6 and TRBJ1-2, the complete variable domain reads DAGVTQSPTHLIKTRGQQVTLRCSPKSGHDTVSWYQQALGQGPQFIFQYYEEEERQRGNFPDRFSGHQFPNYSSELNVNALLLGDSALYLCASSSDRGANYGYTFGSGTRLTVV.

The chain employs TRBV18 and TRBJ1-6, with D perhaps TRBD1 (6 bases). Germline V gene lookup returns CDR1 KGHSH and CDR2 LQKENI. Trimming stripped 3 bases from V and 11 bases from J, with 17 bases between. CDR3 length: 15 amino acids. The CDR3 here is CASSPGGGPSTPLHF. The CDR3 region has the DNA TGTGCCAGCTCACCCGGGGGGGGCCCCTCCACACCCCTCCACTTT. Filled out from reference TRBV18 and TRBJ1-6, the complete variable domain reads NAGVMQNPRHLVRRRGQEARLRCSPMKGHSHVYWYRQLPEEGLKFMVYLQKENIIDESGMPKERFSAEFPKEGPSILRIQQVVRGDSAAYFCASSPGGGPSTPLHFGNGTRLTVT.

The chain uses TRBV5-1 and TRBJ2-5; D is unresolved. The V end was cut by 2 bases, the J end by 4 bases, with 15 bases between. The CDR3 is 15 amino acids. The germline V gene encodes CDR1 SGHRS and CDR2 YFSETQ. Written as DNA, the CDR3 is TGCGCCAGCAGCTTTTCCCACCCGGTGACAGAGACCCAGTACTTC. It codes for CASSFSHPVTETQYF.

The chain employs TRBV19 and TRBJ2-7; D could derive from TRBD1 or TRBD2 (5 bases each). The length of the CDR3 is 13 residues. Between the trimmed V and J ends, which lost 3 bases and 6 bases, there was a span of 12 bases. The germline gives CDR1 LNHDA, CDR2 SQIVND (reference sequence). The CDR3 region is CASSIGARSEQYF. CDR3 DNA sequence: TGTGCCAGTAGTATCGGGGCAAGGAGCGAGCAGTACTTC.

The V and J genes are TRBV5-3 and TRBJ1-5; a weak D match, TRBD1 (6 bases). TRBV5-3 is labeled an ORF, and its function is uncertain. This CDR3 spans 18 amino acids. V lost 4 bases and J 5 bases, leaving 25 bases between the germline ends. CDR3 coding DNA: TGTGCCAGAAGCATTGGGGGGCGTAGGAGCGCATCATATCAGCCCCAGCATTTT. Its protein product is CARSIGGRRSASYQPQHF.

This clone was seen only a few times. V and J are TRBV30 and TRBJ1-1; a possible D gene is TRBD1 (6 bases). With 2 bases removed from V and 5 bases from J, the gap between germline ends came to 12 bases. CDR1 is GTSNPN and CDR2 is SVGIG in the germline V gene (reference sequence). This CDR3 is built from 13 residues. The DNA for the CDR3 is TGTGCCTGGAGTCCCCACACAGGGACTGAAGCTTTCTTT. It is translated as CAWSPHTGTEAFF.

The rearrangement joins TRBV5-1 to TRBJ1-4; no clear D gene. This CDR3 contains 15 residues. CDR1 and CDR2 (germline): SGHRS, YFSETQ. V dropped 0 bases and J dropped 7 bases, with 13 bases sitting between them. The CDR3 DNA reads TGCGCCAGCAGCTTGGACGCCGCCAAGGGTGAAAAACTGTTTTTT. It specifies CASSLDAAKGEKLFF.

This clone occurred once. The chain couples TRBV7-2 to TRBJ2-7; a possible D gene is TRBD1 (7 bases). Germline V lookup: CDR1 SGHTA, CDR2 FQGNSA. CDR3 length: 13 amino acids. V was clipped by 1 base and J by 7 bases, with 11 bases between them. The CDR3 bases are TGTGCCAGCAGCTTAGTCAGGGGGGAAGAGCAGTACTTC. Its protein product is CASSLVRGEEQYF.

This clone was observed a few times. The chain links TRBV30 to TRBJ1-1; D remains unclear. The CDR3 length is 13 residues. Germline V lookup: CDR1 GTSNPN, CDR2 SVGIG (reference sequence). Trimming took 2 bases from V and 3 from J, leaving 10 bases between them. The CDR3 protein is CAWSTQSYTEAFF. CDR3 sequence (DNA): TGTGCCTGGAGTACACAGTCTTACACTGAAGCTTTCTTT.

A remark on this clone: One end of the junction varies from germline; a read error may be responsible. CDR3 sequence: CASTQTGFSGNTIYF. CDR3 sequence (DNA): TGCGCCAGCACCCAAACAGGGTTCTCTGGAAACACCATATATTTT. The J gene is TRBJ1-3, the V gene TRBV4-1; maybe TRBD1 (6 bases). The germline gives CDR1 MGHRA, CDR2 YSYEKL. The CDR3 is made up of 15 amino acids.

This clone appeared a few times. The sample holds other DNA sequences that translate to the same CDR3. The genes are TRBV28 and TRBJ1-5; D ambiguous. The CDR3 runs 11 residues. Deletions cut 7 bases from V and 4 bases from J, with 5 bases between. Germline V gene lookup returns CDR1 MDHEN and CDR2 SYDVKM. The CDR3 DNA sequence: TGTGCCAGCACCTCAAATCAGCCCCAGCATTTT. It codes for CASTSNQPQHF.

This clone was seen only once. The chain combines TRBV9 with TRBJ2-5, with TRBD1 matching over 8 bases. Germline V CDR1 and CDR2: SGDLS, YYNGEE. CDR3 length: 14 amino acids. The V segment lost 8 bases and the J segment 1 base; nucleotides outside the gene matches: 7. In DNA, the CDR3 is TGTGCCAGTGGACAGGGCTATTCCCAAGAGACCCAGTACTTC. Its translation is CASGQGYSQETQYF.

CDR3 bases: TGTGCCAGCAGCTTAGAAACCAGGGTCGGGTATGGCTACACCTTC. Translation gives CASSLETRVGYGYTF. J is TRBJ1-2 and V is TRBV7-9, with D perhaps matching TRBD1 (5 bases). CDR3 size: 15 residues. Trimming took 1 base from V and 5 from J, leaving 14 bases between them. Looked up from germline, CDR1 is SEHNR and CDR2 is FQNEAQ (reference sequence).

The rearrangement joins TRBV19 to TRBJ2-5, with D perhaps TRBD2 (5 bases). Trimming left V 3 bases short and J 7 bases short, with 15 bases between. Germline assignment: CDR1 LNHDA and CDR2 SQIVND (reference sequence). CDR3 length: 14 amino acids. The CDR3 bases are TGTGCCAGTAGTATTTCAGGAGGTATCGCGACCCAGTACTTC. Encoded protein: CASSISGGIATQYF.

The genes are TRBV2 and TRBJ2-7, with no clear D. Germline assignment: CDR1 SNHLY and CDR2 FYNNEI. This CDR3 spans 13 amino acids. Trimming cost V 4 bases and J 2 bases, with 9 bases left between them. The CDR3 sequence: CASSGDPTYEQYF. CDR3 nucleotide sequence: TGTGCCAGCAGTGGCGACCCGACCTACGAGCAGTACTTC.

This chain joins TRBV5-1 and TRBJ2-7; TRBD1 matches 9 bases. Germline CDR1 reads SGHRS; CDR2 reads YFSETQ. This CDR3 region has 16 residues. After removal of 4 bases from V and 2 bases from J, the junction contained 10 bases not matched to a gene. CDR3 DNA sequence: TGCGCCAGCAGCCAGGGAGGGACAGGGCAGACCTACGAGCAGTACTTC. Amino acids: CASSQGGTGQTYEQYF.

The CDR3 here is CASSLAELTLAKNIQYF. The CDR3 DNA sequence: TGTGCCAGCAGCTTGGCCGAGTTAACTTTAGCCAAAAACATTCAGTACTTC. The chain couples TRBV5-6 to TRBJ2-4, with D unresolved. Germline lookup yields CDR1 SGHDT and CDR2 YYEEEE. Trimming left V 0 bases short and J 0 bases short, with 13 bases between. This CDR3 region has 17 residues.

The rearrangement links TRBV10-2 to TRBJ2-7, with TRBD1 identical over 10 bases. V was clipped by 4 bases and J by 2 bases; unmatched bases: 5. The CDR3 spans 15 residues. Germline loops: CDR1 WSHSY, CDR2 SAAADI. Here the CDR3 DNA reads TGCGCCAGCAGTGCCGGGGGACAGGGGCCCTACGAGCAGTACTTC. Amino acid sequence: CASSAGGQGPYEQYF.

Of note for this clone: This specimen includes other DNA sequences encoding the same CDR3. The V call is TRBV9, the J call TRBJ1-3; 7 bases are a match to TRBD1. The CDR3 contains 15 residues. The germline V gene encodes CDR1 SGDLS and CDR2 YYNGEE. V shed 4 bases and J 2 bases; nucleotides not matched to a gene: 6. CDR3 sequence (DNA): TGTGCCAGCAGCACGACCGGGACAGCTGGAAACACCATATATTTT. This sequence encodes CASSTTGTAGNTIYF. Supplemented by reference TRBV9 and TRBJ1-3, the full variable domain reads DSGVTQTPKHLITATGQRVTLRCSPRSGDLSVYWYQQSLDQGLQFLIQYYNGEERAKGNILERFSAQQFPDLHSELNLSSLELGDSALYFCASSTTGTAGNTIYFGEGSWLTVV.

This sequence joins TRBV25-1 and TRBJ1-1; D is unclear. Germline assignment: CDR1 MGHDK and CDR2 SYGVNS. V lost 4 bases to trimming and J lost 8 bases, with 17 bases between them. CDR3 length equals 14 residues. The CDR3 reads CASSGAYVQEEAFF. In nucleotides, the CDR3 is TGTGCCAGCAGTGGGGCCTATGTGCAGGAAGAAGCTTTCTTT.

J is TRBJ2-2 and V is TRBV5-4, with 11 bases identical to TRBD2. Germline trimming cut 4 bases from V and 7 bases from J; bases unmatched to any gene: 9. Germline V gives CDR1 SGHNT, CDR2 YYREEE (reference sequence). This CDR3 region has 16 residues. CDR3: CASSTSGGVINGELFF. CDR3 nucleotide sequence: TGTGCCAGCAGCACTAGCGGGGGCGTTATCAACGGGGAGCTGTTTTTT.

DNA of the CDR3: TGTGCCAGCAGCGTAGGGGCCAGTTCGAACACCGGGGAGCTGTTTTTT. Translated, it gives CASSVGASSNTGELFF. J is TRBJ2-2 and V is TRBV9; D unclear. The V end lost 0 bases, the J end lost 0 bases, and 9 bases lay between the germline ends. Per germline, CDR1 SGDLS and CDR2 YYNGEE. The CDR3 has 16 residues.

This chain connects TRBV15 to TRBJ2-5; TRBD1 matches at 10 bases. Trimming cost V 1 base and J 5 bases; bases outside gene matches: 4. Germline V CDR1 and CDR2: LNHNV, YYDKDF (reference sequence). The CDR3 covers 15 residues. CDR3 in amino acids: CATSRGQGARETQYF. CDR3 sequence (DNA): TGTGCCACCAGCAGAGGACAGGGGGCGCGGGAGACCCAGTACTTC.

The genes are TRBV27 and TRBJ2-7; a weak D match, TRBD1 (6 bases). The V and J ends lost 4 bases and 3 bases respectively, with 16 bases between them. Germline lookup yields CDR1 MNHEY and CDR2 SMNVEV (reference sequence). This CDR3 contains 15 residues. CDR3 in amino acids: CASSSLGAGGYEQYF. CDR3 DNA sequence: TGTGCCAGCAGTTCCCTGGGGGCGGGTGGCTACGAGCAGTACTTC.